This T cell receptor beta chain was recorded in a study of CD8 T cells in ankylosing spondylitis. Each CDR3 protein gets one entry after TCRdb re-called the 5' RACE reads with MiXCR. The sample holds 40,000 or so distinct CDR3 sequences, 10% seen once. V lost 1 base, J lost 5 bases, and 4 bases stayed unmatched. CDR3 length: 13 amino acids. In germline, CDR1 is SQVTM, CDR2 ANQGSEA. Study observations and caveats: In the blood and synovial fluid of reactive arthritis, some motif variants had been previously reported. Matched synovial fluid from ankylosing spondylitis patients was reported to be enriched for disease-linked clones.

This clonotype was seen ten or more times. Antigen unknown. The sequence was collected from a male donor with ankylosing spondylitis or in good health (not recorded which). This sequence joins TRBV29-1 and TRBJ1-1; TRBD1 aligns across 7 bases. The material sequenced was blood, either unsorted or a sorted T cell fraction (not recorded which). The CDR3 loop is CSVEGPGGTEAFF. In DNA form, the CDR3 reads TGCAGCGTTGAAGGTCCAGGGGGGACTGAAGCTTTCTTT.